These 24 T cell receptor beta chains came from one sample sequenced in a study of blood T cell repertoires in COVID-19. TCRdb's copy holds only in-frame clones and misses some; the assay was immunoSEQ multiplex PCR. The repertoire has 120,000 to 150,000 clones, about 80% of them found once; the top ten carry roughly 4.9%. Sequencing was performed on peripheral blood. These receptor sequences come from a human donor in a cohort sampled during active COVID-19.

The chain couples TRBV6-1 to TRBJ1-6; 7 bases are shared with TRBD1. The V gene's germline CDR1 is MNHNS and CDR2 SASEGT. The V segment lost 3 bases and the J segment 5 bases; nucleotides outside the gene matches: 16. The CDR3 length is 19 residues. The CDR3 reads CASSDKVPGQETHNSPLHF. CDR3 coding DNA: TGTGCCAGCAGTGATAAAGTCCCCGGACAGGAAACCCATAATTCACCCCTCCACTTT.

The chain is built from TRBV25-1 and TRBJ1-2, with D possibly matching TRBD1 (6 bases). The length of the CDR3 is 17 residues. The germline V and J ends were trimmed by 3 bases and 2 bases, with 19 bases remaining between them. Germline-derived CDR1 and CDR2 are MGHDK and SYGVNS. CDR3 sequence: CASSDPGAGGRNYGYTF. The DNA for the CDR3 is TGTGCCAGCAGTGACCCGGGGGCGGGGGGCAGAAACTATGGCTACACCTTC.

This clone is deemed medium-sized (0.01 to 0.1%). The rearrangement uses TRBV30 and TRBJ1-1; perhaps TRBD1 as D (6 bases). Between the trimmed V and J ends, which lost 6 bases and 4 bases, there was a span of 15 bases. CDR3 length equals 13 residues. Germline CDR1 reads GTSNPN; CDR2 reads SVGIG (reference sequence). The CDR3 sequence is CACIYREGTEAFF. The CDR3 nucleotides are TGTGCCTGCATATACAGGGAGGGCACTGAAGCTTTCTTT.

The chain combines TRBV7-2 with TRBJ2-7; D perhaps matches TRBD1 (6 bases). V was trimmed by 5 bases and J by 2 bases, leaving 16 bases between them. Germline lookup yields CDR1 SGHTA and CDR2 FQGNSA. CDR3 size: 15 residues. The CDR3 nucleotides read TGTGCCAGCAGCCTCACAGGGAGAGAGCCCTACGAGCAGTACTTC. This translates into CASSLTGREPYEQYF.

The J gene is TRBJ2-1, the V gene TRBV2; 10 nucleotides match TRBD2. V trimming: 8 bases; J trimming: 8 bases; junction bases outside the gene matches: 12. From germline, CDR1 is SNHLY and CDR2 FYNNEI. CDR3 size: 15 residues. CDR3 amino acids: CASGSGRAQSDEQFF. The CDR3 nucleotides read TGTGCCAGCGGAAGCGGGAGGGCCCAATCCGATGAGCAGTTCTTC.

The rearrangement uses TRBV24-1 and TRBJ1-2; 8 bases align to TRBD1. The germline gives CDR1 KGHDR, CDR2 SFDVKD. This CDR3 comprises 13 residues. V gave up 7 bases and J gave up 7 bases; unmatched junction bases: 7. This chain's CDR3 is CATRPRGRSGYTF. CDR3 DNA: TGTGCCACCAGGCCCAGGGGGCGGAGTGGCTACACCTTC.

The chain joins TRBV19 to TRBJ1-3, with 7 nucleotides matching TRBD1. V lost 8 bases and J lost 3; bases outside the gene matches: 16. The germline CDR1 and CDR2 sequences are LNHDA and SQIVND (reference sequence). This CDR3 contains 17 residues. The CDR3, as DNA: TGTGCCAGTTCCCGACAGGGTCGTTTTATTGTTGGAAACACCATATATTTT. Amino acid sequence: CASSRQGRFIVGNTIYF.

This CDR3 is CATSGDLDQPQHF. The CDR3 coding sequence is TGTGCCACCAGCGGGGACTTGGATCAGCCCCAGCATTTT. The rearrangement joins TRBV15 to TRBJ1-5; D is perhaps TRBD1 (5 bases). This CDR3 region has 13 residues. CDR1 LNHNV and CDR2 YYDKDF come from the germline V gene (reference sequence). The ends were cut back, 5 bases at V and 5 bases at J, with 10 bases in the middle.

The chain combines TRBV6-6 with TRBJ1-4; no firm D call. The germline V and J ends were trimmed by 5 bases and 7 bases, with 20 bases remaining between them. The CDR3 loop spans 16 amino acids. Per germline, CDR1 MNHNY and CDR2 SVGAGI (reference sequence). CDR3 residues: CASSTAGIGVGEKLFF. The CDR3 DNA reads TGTGCCAGCAGTACGGCGGGAATCGGAGTTGGTGAAAAACTGTTTTTT.

This chain joins TRBV2 and TRBJ2-7; D gene unclear. The CDR3 length is 12 residues. Looked up from germline, CDR1 is SNHLY and CDR2 is FYNNEI. V dropped 5 bases and J dropped 0 bases, with 5 bases sitting between them. DNA of the CDR3: TGTGCCAGCAGTCTCAGCTCCTACGAGCAGTACGTC. It encodes CASSLSSYEQYV.

This chain uses TRBV3-1 (or the pseudogene TRBV3-2) with TRBJ2-7, with 8 bases fitting TRBD1. Germline V lookup: CDR1 LGHDT, CDR2 YNNKEL (reference sequence). This CDR3 contains 13 residues. The trim removed 4 bases at V and 3 bases at J, leaving 2 bases unmatched. CDR3 in amino acids: CASSRTGLYEQYF. The CDR3 DNA sequence: TGTGCCAGCAGCCGGACAGGGCTCTACGAGCAGTACTTC.

J is TRBJ1-1 and V is TRBV5-1; 7 nucleotides align to TRBD1. V shed 3 bases, J shed 2 bases, and the junction held 4 bases outside the gene matches. The CDR3 has 14 amino acids. Germline-derived CDR1 and CDR2 are SGHRS and YFSETQ. The CDR3 protein is CASSYDRANTEAFF. The CDR3 DNA follows: TGCGCCAGCAGCTACGACAGGGCTAACACTGAAGCTTTCTTT.

The V and J genes are TRBV4-1 and TRBJ1-2; TRBD1 agrees at 7 bases. Germline values: CDR1 MGHRA, CDR2 YSYEKL. The CDR3 is made up of 14 amino acids. The V gene end was trimmed by 1 base and the J gene end by 8 bases; junction bases not matched to a gene: 7. CDR3 region: CASSQVRDRYGYTF. The DNA for the CDR3 is TGCGCCAGCAGCCAAGTCCGGGACAGATACGGCTACACCTTC.

This rearrangement joins TRBV9 to TRBJ2-2; D might be TRBD1 (5 bases). In germline, CDR1 is SGDLS, CDR2 YYNGEE. This CDR3 has 15 residues. V gave up 0 bases and J gave up 1 base, with 7 bases separating them. CDR3 bases: TGTGCCAGCAGCGTAGTAGGGGAGAACACCGGGGAGCTGTTTTTT. It translates to CASSVVGENTGELFF.

The gene calls are TRBV5-1 and TRBJ2-3; maybe TRBD1 (9 bases). The CDR3 consists of 20 residues. Germline CDR1 reads SGHRS; CDR2 reads YFSETQ. V lost 0 bases and J 1 base, leaving 24 bases between the germline ends. CDR3 nucleotide sequence: TGCGCCAGCAGCTTGGAGGGACAGGGTCAAGCGGGAGTCCGCACAGATACGCAGTATTTT. Translating it yields CASSLEGQGQAGVRTDTQYF.

The rearrangement links TRBV9 to TRBJ1-1; 9 positions match TRBD1. The germline gives CDR1 SGDLS, CDR2 YYNGEE. The CDR3 is 15 residues long. The J segment lost 5 bases and the V segment lost 2 bases, leaving 7 bases of the junction unmatched. The CDR3 DNA is TGTGCCAGCAGCGTTACAGGGGGCGTCAAGACTGAAGCTTTCTTT. This translates into CASSVTGGVKTEAFF.

The chain uses TRBV19 and TRBJ1-4; D remains unclear. The CDR3 length is 17 residues. Looked up from germline, CDR1 is LNHDA and CDR2 is SQIVND (reference sequence). Trimming shortened V by 4 bases and J by 3 bases, and 18 bases separated the two germline ends. This CDR3 is CASSTRNTPGSNEKLFF. CDR3 nucleotides: TGTGCCAGTAGTACGCGGAATACTCCCGGATCTAATGAAAAACTGTTTTTT.

The chain employs TRBV19 and TRBJ2-2; 13 bases are shared with TRBD2. CDR1 LNHDA and CDR2 SQIVND come from the germline V gene (reference sequence). J gave up 4 bases and V 7 bases, and 6 bases lay outside the gene matches. This CDR3 spans 16 amino acids. CDR3 sequence: CASTPGLAGLTGELFF. CDR3 DNA sequence: TGTGCCAGTACCCCGGGACTAGCGGGGCTCACCGGGGAGCTGTTTTTT.

The chain uses TRBV6-7 and TRBJ2-5, with TRBD2 matching 9 bases. TRBV6-7 is noted as an ORF with a role that remains uncertain. Trimming took 2 bases from V and 3 from J; bases not matched to a gene: 4. The CDR3 is 15 amino acids. The DNA of the CDR3 is TGTGCCAGCAGTTACCGCCGCGGGGGGGAAGAGACCCAGTACTTC. This codes for CASSYRRGGEETQYF.

The chain recombines TRBV5-1 with TRBJ2-1; 7 positions match TRBD2. The CDR3 is 15 amino acids. With V trimmed by 0 bases and J by 7 bases, 7 bases remained unmatched. Germline V gene sequence: CDR1 SGHRS, CDR2 YFSETQ. The CDR3 spells CASSLVGGERNEQFF. For the CDR3, the DNA is TGCGCCAGCAGCTTGGTTGGGGGGGAACGGAATGAGCAGTTCTTC.

The chain employs TRBV7-8 and TRBJ2-6; 9 bases agree with TRBD1. Per the germline V gene, CDR1 is SGHVS and CDR2 is FQNEAQ. The CDR3 is made up of 20 amino acids. Trimming took 0 bases from V and 0 from J; bases not matched to a gene: 9. Here the CDR3 reads CASSLAVGGQGLSGANVLTF. The CDR3 DNA sequence: TGTGCCAGCAGCTTAGCAGTTGGGGGACAGGGCCTCTCTGGGGCCAACGTCCTGACTTTC.

V and J are TRBV28 and TRBJ1-3; perhaps TRBD1 as D (5 bases). This CDR3 is 16 amino acids long. V dropped 6 bases and J dropped 3 bases, with 18 bases sitting between them. Germline V CDR1 and CDR2: MDHEN, SYDVKM. CDR3 nucleotide sequence: TGTGCCAGCAGCCCCCCAAGGGGCTCAGGTGGAAACACCATATATTTT. Its translation: CASSPPRGSGGNTIYF.

The chain has TRBV7-8 and TRBJ2-7; the match to TRBD2 covers 7 bases. Germline loops: CDR1 SGHVS, CDR2 FQNEAQ. CDR3 size: 17 residues. V dropped 5 bases and J dropped 0; count of bases not matched to a gene: 13. CDR3 in DNA: TGTGCCAGCAGCCCAACCCTATGGGGGGGGAGCTCCTACGAGCAGTACTTC. Protein sequence: CASSPTLWGGSSYEQYF.

The CDR3 sequence: CASSAQGGVVGTDTQYF. The CDR3, as DNA: TGCGCCAGCAGCGCTCAGGGGGGAGTGGTCGGCACAGATACGCAGTATTTT. The chain is built from TRBV5-1 and TRBJ2-3; perhaps TRBD1 as D (7 bases). This CDR3 contains 17 residues. The V end was cut by 4 bases, the J end by 1 base, with 19 bases between. Germline values: CDR1 SGHRS, CDR2 YFSETQ.